These 21 T cell receptor beta chains were all obtained from the same sample, sequenced in a study of blood T cell repertoires in COVID-19. The repertoire was sequenced with immunoSEQ multiplex PCR; TCRdb's copy has only in-frame clones and lacks some. This table holds approximately 130,000 clones, 85% to 90% found once. Sequenced sample: peripheral blood. The source of these receptors is a human donor in a cohort sampled during active COVID-19.

The V call is TRBV5-1, the J call TRBJ1-6; possibly TRBD1 for D (6 bases). Germline V gene lookup returns CDR1 SGHRS and CDR2 YFSETQ. This CDR3 comprises 15 residues. V was clipped by 3 bases and J by 6 bases, with 13 bases between them. DNA of the CDR3: TGCGCCAGCAGCTCCTCAGGGGTCTCTAATTCACCCCTCCACTTT. This encodes CASSSSGVSNSPLHF.

The chain links TRBV6-4 to TRBJ1-2; 9 positions agree with TRBD1. CDR1 and CDR2 from the germline V gene are MRHNA and SNTAGT. V shed 3 bases and J 6 bases; nucleotides not matched to a gene: 2. This CDR3 has 13 residues. CDR3 nucleotides: TGTGCCAGCAGTGAGACAGGGGGAAATGGCTACACCTTC. Its translation is CASSETGGNGYTF.

The chain links TRBV27 to TRBJ2-3, with a weak D call TRBD2 (6 bases). The CDR3 length is 15 residues. CDR1 is MNHEY and CDR2 is SMNVEV in the germline V gene (reference sequence). Trimming took 6 bases from V and 7 from J, leaving 20 bases between them. The CDR3, as DNA: TGTGCCAGCAGAACAGCGTTACTAGCTACGAATACGCAGTATTTT. This gives the protein CASRTALLATNTQYF.

The chain has TRBV7-8 and TRBJ1-1; weak D call: TRBD1 (5 bases). V lost 4 bases, J lost 8 bases, and 17 bases lay in between. This CDR3 has 14 residues. Per germline, CDR1 SGHVS and CDR2 FQNEAQ. CDR3 protein: CASSSVGRGPEAFF. In DNA form, the CDR3 reads TGTGCCAGCAGCTCCGTGGGAAGGGGCCCCGAAGCTTTCTTT.

V is TRBV7-6 and J is TRBJ2-2, with 10 bases identical to TRBD2. The length of the CDR3 is 17 residues. Per the germline V gene, CDR1 is SGHVS and CDR2 is FNYEAQ. With 2 bases clipped from V and 2 bases from J, the junction kept 5 bases outside the gene matches. CDR3 in amino acids: CASSLLAGGDNTGELFF. The CDR3 nucleotides read TGTGCCAGCAGCTTATTAGCGGGGGGCGATAACACCGGGGAGCTGTTTTTT.

This chain links TRBV27 with TRBJ2-7; TRBD2 aligns across 9 bases. Losses at the gene ends were 7 bases for V and 6 bases for J; bases not matched to a gene: 7. The CDR3 sequence is 13 residues long. Germline V gene lookup returns CDR1 MNHEY and CDR2 SMNVEV (reference sequence). The CDR3 reads CASTSGGLGEQYF. The CDR3 DNA reads as TGTGCCAGCACGAGCGGGGGGCTCGGCGAGCAGTACTTC.

V usage is TRBV12-3 or TRBV12-4 and J usage is TRBJ1-1; possibly TRBD1 for D (5 bases). This CDR3 spans 12 amino acids. The V gene lost 4 bases and the J gene lost 5 bases, with 8 bases spanning the gap. CDR3 loop: CASSSEGTEAFF. The CDR3 region has the DNA TGTGCCAGCAGTTCGGAGGGGACTGAAGCTTTCTTT.

The chain has TRBV21-1 and TRBJ1-5; the D call of TRBD1 is as the table states it, not checked on the DNA. TRBV21-1 has pseudogene status. This CDR3 region has 18 residues. The DNA for the CDR3 is TGTGCCAGCAGCAATCCCACGAAACTGTTAAACCTTGGGCGGCCCCAGCATTTT. Its translation is CASSNPTKLLNLGRPQHF.

V gene TRBV19 combines with J gene TRBJ1-1; 10 bases are a match to TRBD1. Trimming took 3 bases from V and 11 from J; bases not matched to a gene: 12. The CDR3 consists of 15 residues. Germline CDR1 and CDR2: LNHDA and SQIVND (reference sequence). The CDR3 region is CASSISPDRGGMAFF. In DNA, the CDR3 is TGTGCCAGTAGTATTAGTCCGGACAGGGGGGGTATGGCTTTCTTT. The variable domain in full, completed from reference TRBV19 and TRBJ1-1, reads DGGITQSPKYLFRKEGQNVTLSCEQNLNHDAMYWYRQDPGQGLRLIYYSQIVNDFQKGDIAEGYSVSREKKESFPLTVTSAQKNPTAFYLCASSISPDRGGMAFFGQGTRLTVV.

This sequence joins TRBV29-1 and TRBJ1-6; 8 bases match TRBD1. CDR3 length: 15 residues. V was clipped by 6 bases and J by 7 bases; unmatched bases: 11. Germline loops: CDR1 SQVTM, CDR2 ANQGSEA. The CDR3 DNA sequence: TGCAGCGTGAGAATAGGACAGGGCTCCAATTCACCCCTCCACTTT. Translating gives CSVRIGQGSNSPLHF. Complete variable domain (other parts from reference TRBV29-1 and TRBJ1-6): SAVISQKPSRDICQRGTSLTIQCQVDSQVTMMFWYRQQPGQSLTLIATANQGSEATYESGFVIDKFPISRPNLTFSTLTVSNMSPEDSSIYLCSVRIGQGSNSPLHFGNGTRLTVT.

This chain uses TRBV19 with TRBJ1-1; no clear D gene. Germline values: CDR1 LNHDA, CDR2 SQIVND (reference sequence). V gave up 1 base and J gave up 6 bases, with 9 bases separating them. The CDR3 loop spans 13 amino acids. The CDR3 spells CASSIVLGAEAFF. The CDR3 DNA reads TGTGCCAGTAGTATAGTTCTGGGCGCTGAAGCTTTCTTT.

The gene calls are TRBV11-2 and TRBJ2-3, with D maybe TRBD2 (6 bases). The V and J ends lost 1 base and 10 bases respectively, with 12 bases between them. CDR3 length: 13 residues. Germline-derived CDR1 and CDR2 are SGHAT and FQNNGV. DNA of the CDR3: TGTGCCAGCAGCTTAGGTTCCGGGACTCCGCAGTATTTT. This sequence encodes CASSLGSGTPQYF.

This chain links TRBV12-5 with TRBJ1-1, with 7 positions matching TRBD1. The CDR3 has 12 amino acids. Germline V gene sequence: CDR1 LGHNT, CDR2 FRNRAP. V lost 4 bases and J lost 7; bases outside the gene matches: 3. The DNA of the CDR3 is TGTGCTAGTGGTTCCGGACAGGTTGAAGCTTTCTTT. Translation gives CASGSGQVEAFF.

For this clone: The germline gene is not matched at one end of the junction; a read error may be the cause. The chain recombines TRBV30 with TRBJ1-2; D possibly corresponds to TRBD1 (5 bases). This CDR3 is 12 amino acids long. CDR1 is GTSNPN and CDR2 is SVGIG in the germline V gene (reference sequence). The CDR3 loop is CAWGVGDFGYTF. The DNA for the CDR3 is TGTGCCTGGGGTGTAGGGGATTTTGGCTACACCTTC.

This rearrangement joins TRBV27 to TRBJ1-2, with D possibly being TRBD1 (6 bases). Germline loops: CDR1 MNHEY, CDR2 SMNVEV (reference sequence). V dropped 5 bases and J dropped 4 bases, with 8 bases sitting between them. The CDR3 consists of 12 residues. The CDR3 sequence: CASSPDSYGYTF. The CDR3 DNA follows: TGTGCCAGCAGTCCGGACAGCTATGGCTACACCTTC.

The gene calls are TRBV6-6 and TRBJ2-1, with a possible D match to TRBD2 (5 bases). The CDR3 has 15 amino acids. In germline, CDR1 is MNHNY, CDR2 SVGAGI (reference sequence). V dropped 6 bases and J dropped 5 bases, with 17 bases sitting between them. The CDR3 protein is CASRTTEVYHNEQFF. The CDR3 nucleotides read TGTGCCAGCAGGACCACGGAGGTCTATCACAATGAGCAGTTCTTC.

This chain connects TRBV19 to TRBJ1-1, with D tentatively TRBD1 (5 bases). V was trimmed by 6 bases and J by 1 base, leaving 9 bases between them. Germline values: CDR1 LNHDA, CDR2 SQIVND (reference sequence). The CDR3 is 13 amino acids. The DNA for the CDR3 is TGTGCCAGTAGGGACGGACAGAACACTGAAGCTTTCTTT. Translated, it gives CASRDGQNTEAFF. The whole variable domain, filled in from reference TRBV19 and TRBJ1-1, reads DGGITQSPKYLFRKEGQNVTLSCEQNLNHDAMYWYRQDPGQGLRLIYYSQIVNDFQKGDIAEGYSVSREKKESFPLTVTSAQKNPTAFYLCASRDGQNTEAFFGQGTRLTVV.

This clone has a single count. The rearrangement links TRBV5-5 to TRBJ2-1; the match to TRBD2 covers 10 bases. The V gene's germline CDR1 is SGHKS and CDR2 YYEKEE (reference sequence). The CDR3 is 16 residues long. Trimming cost V 1 base and J 9 bases; bases outside gene matches: 10. The CDR3 reads CASSLSVLAGMGEQFF. CDR3 DNA: TGTGCCAGCAGCTTGTCGGTACTAGCGGGAATGGGTGAGCAGTTCTTC.

The chain carries TRBV19 and TRBJ2-2, with D tentatively TRBD1 (6 bases). V was clipped by 3 bases and J by 3 bases, with 8 bases between them. Germline CDR1 is LNHDA and CDR2 is SQIVND (reference sequence). This CDR3 contains 14 residues. The CDR3 DNA reads TGTGCCAGTAGTATGGACAGCCACACCGGGGAGCTGTTTTTT. Its protein is CASSMDSHTGELFF.

This clone was detected once. V usage is TRBV11-2 and J usage is TRBJ1-3, with D tentatively TRBD1 (6 bases). There are 17 residues in the CDR3. V lost 5 bases and J lost 0, with 17 bases in between. The V gene's germline CDR1 is SGHAT and CDR2 FQNNGV. This CDR3 reads CASSLGGGRNSGNTIYF. The CDR3 DNA follows: TGTGCCAGCAGCCTGGGAGGGGGTCGGAACTCTGGAAACACCATATATTTT. Combining the CDR3 with reference TRBV11-2 and TRBJ1-3 gives the whole variable domain EAGVAQSPRYKIIEKRQSVAFWCNPISGHATLYWYQQILGQGPKLLIQFQNNGVVDDSQLPKDRFSAERLKGVDSTLKIQPAKLEDSAVYLCASSLGGGRNSGNTIYFGEGSWLTVV.

The table lists this clone with a few counts. The J gene is TRBJ1-1, the V gene TRBV6-5, with D uncertain. Trimming took off 0 bases at V and 1 base at J, with 6 bases between the two ends. This CDR3 comprises 14 residues. Germline V lookup: CDR1 MNHEY, CDR2 SVGAGI. Written as DNA, the CDR3 is TGTGCCAGCAGTTACTCACACAGGAACACTGAAGCTTTCTTT. Translating it yields CASSYSHRNTEAFF.